This T cell receptor beta chain came from a study of T-cell reconstitution after alpha-beta-depleted transplantation in children. The TCRbeta library was prepared with unique molecular identifiers. Via MiXCR, TCRdb re-called the PCR reads, giving one row per CDR3 protein. The data hold under 450,000 distinct CDR3 sequences, with about an eighth observed a single time. Trimming at V came to 6 bases and at J to 3 bases, leaving 8 bases not matched to a gene. In germline, CDR1 is DFQATT, CDR2 SNEGSKA (reference sequence). The CDR3 consists of 14 residues. Many counts were recorded for this clonotype. The V gene is TRBV20-1, the J gene TRBJ2-5; 9 bases fit TRBD2. The TCR sequence derives from a human donor who donated a stem cell graft to a child with Fanconi anemia. The sequencing used PBMCs, collected from the stem cell graft. The CDR3 coding sequence is TGCAGTGCAAGTAGCGGGGGAGCGGAAGAGACCCAGTACTTC. It codes for CSASSGGAEETQYF.